This passage covers 29 T cell receptor beta chains from one sample sequenced in a study of blood T cell repertoires in COVID-19. Produced via immunoSEQ multiplex PCR; TCRdb's table is partial and in-frame only. The sample consists of 140,000 to 150,000 clones, 86% of them appearing once. Sequencing input: PBMCs or T cells enriched from blood (not recorded which). The receptors stem from a man aged 45 to 65 who had recovered from COVID-19.

V gene TRBV20-1 combines with J gene TRBJ1-4, with unresolved D. Germline V gene sequence: CDR1 DFQATT, CDR2 SNEGSKA (reference sequence). The CDR3 totals 11 residues. V was trimmed by 5 bases and J by 8 bases, leaving 9 bases between them. CDR3 in amino acids: CSAGSGEKLFF. Written as DNA, the CDR3 is TGCAGTGCTGGCAGTGGCGAAAAACTGTTTTTT.

The chain has TRBV19 and TRBJ1-2, with TRBD1 matching over 8 bases. This CDR3 has 17 residues. The V gene end was trimmed by 7 bases and the J gene end by 4 bases; junction bases not matched to a gene: 17. Germline V gene data show CDR1 as LNHDA and CDR2 as SQIVND (reference sequence). CDR3 bases: TGTGCCAGTAACCTAGAGGGACAGGATCCATCGGGCTATGGCTACACCTTC. Protein: CASNLEGQDPSGYGYTF. The whole variable domain, remainder taken from reference TRBV19 and TRBJ1-2, is DGGITQSPKYLFRKEGQNVTLSCEQNLNHDAMYWYRQDPGQGLRLIYYSQIVNDFQKGDIAEGYSVSREKKESFPLTVTSAQKNPTAFYLCASNLEGQDPSGYGYTFGSGTRLTVV.

For the CDR3, the DNA is TGTGCCAGTAGTATAGACGCCGGGGGCCAGCATTTT. Its translation: CASSIDAGGQHF. V is TRBV19 and J is TRBJ1-5; D possibly corresponds to TRBD1 (5 bases). Germline V gene lookup returns CDR1 LNHDA and CDR2 SQIVND (reference sequence). The CDR3 is made up of 12 amino acids. V was shortened by 0 bases and J by 12 bases, with 9 bases between the two germline ends. Variable domain in full (rest from reference TRBV19 and TRBJ1-5): DGGITQSPKYLFRKEGQNVTLSCEQNLNHDAMYWYRQDPGQGLRLIYYSQIVNDFQKGDIAEGYSVSREKKESFPLTVTSAQKNPTAFYLCASSIDAGGQHFGDGTRLSIL.

The chain recombines TRBV7-8 with TRBJ2-2, with 8 positions matching TRBD1. The CDR3 contains 18 residues. After removal of 4 bases from V and 5 bases from J, the junction contained 15 bases not matched to a gene. The V gene's germline CDR1 is SGHVS and CDR2 FQNEAQ. The CDR3 DNA sequence: TGTGCCAGCAGCTCTTCGCGGACAGGGCGCTGGAGTACCGGGGAGCTGTTTTTT. It is translated as CASSSSRTGRWSTGELFF.

In this sample, this clone turned up once. V and J are TRBV5-1 and TRBJ2-1; D not resolved. The CDR3 has 14 amino acids. Trimming removed 5 bases at V and 5 bases at J, with 14 bases between. Germline CDR1 reads SGHRS; CDR2 reads YFSETQ. As DNA, the CDR3 is TGCGCCAGCAGATCGAGCGCGGATAACAATGAGCAGTTCTTC. This gives the protein CASRSSADNNEQFF.

The chain has TRBV3-1 (or the pseudogene TRBV3-2) and TRBJ1-4; D gene ambiguous. The CDR3 runs 15 residues. V was shortened by 4 bases and J by 2 bases, with 11 bases between the two germline ends. The germline V gene encodes CDR1 LGHDT and CDR2 YNNKEL (reference sequence). DNA for the CDR3: TGTGCCAGCAGCCGAGGTACTGGGACTAATGAAAAACTGTTTTTT. Protein product: CASSRGTGTNEKLFF.

The CDR3 is CASRGSGRNEQFF. CDR3 coding DNA: TGCGCCAGCAGGGGTAGCGGGAGAAATGAGCAGTTCTTC. The rearrangement uses TRBV5-1 and TRBJ2-1, with TRBD2 identical over 9 bases. The CDR3 is made up of 13 amino acids. V lost 5 bases, J lost 7 bases, and 4 bases stayed unmatched. Germline loops: CDR1 SGHRS, CDR2 YFSETQ.

The gene calls are TRBV4-3 and TRBJ2-3, with 14 bases identical to TRBD2. The germline V gene has CDR1 LGHNA and CDR2 YSLEER. The CDR3 is 16 residues long. V lost 4 bases, J lost 4 bases, and 4 bases stayed unmatched. The CDR3 region is CASSPGTSGSADTQYF. For the CDR3, the DNA is TGCGCCAGCAGCCCCGGGACTAGCGGGAGTGCAGATACGCAGTATTTT.

V gene TRBV28 combines with J gene TRBJ1-1; D is ambiguous. The V end lost 6 bases, the J end lost 8 bases, and 16 bases lay between the germline ends. The CDR3 has 13 residues. Looked up from germline, CDR1 is MDHEN and CDR2 is SYDVKM. Written as DNA, the CDR3 is TGTGCCAGCAGCCTAGCCCACCAAAGAGAAGCTTTCTTT. Translation: CASSLAHQREAFF.

The chain couples TRBV7-2 to TRBJ2-7; 10 bases match TRBD2. Germline-derived CDR1 and CDR2 are SGHTA and FQGNSA. V trimming: 2 bases; J trimming: 6 bases; junction bases outside the gene matches: 4. This CDR3 is 14 amino acids long. CDR3 sequence (DNA): TGTGCCAGCAGCTTACAGCCTAGCGGGAGCGAGCAGTACTTC. Protein product: CASSLQPSGSEQYF. The variable domain in full, completed from reference TRBV7-2 and TRBJ2-7, reads GAGVSQSPSNKVTEKGKDVELRCDPISGHTALYWYRQSLGQGLEFLIYFQGNSAPDKSGLPSDRFSAERTGGSVSTLTIQRTQQEDSAVYLCASSLQPSGSEQYFGPGTRLTVT.

In DNA form, the CDR3 reads TGCGCCAGCTGGAACGGGGGAGTGCAGACCCAGTACTTC. It specifies CASWNGGVQTQYF. The V gene is TRBV10-2, the J gene TRBJ2-5, with D perhaps matching TRBD2 (6 bases). V was shortened by 8 bases and J by 6 bases, with 16 bases between the two germline ends. Looked up from germline, CDR1 is WSHSY and CDR2 is SAAADI. The CDR3 runs to 13 residues.

V gene TRBV30 combines with J gene TRBJ1-6, with 7 bases fitting TRBD1. The CDR3 loop spans 13 amino acids. Germline V CDR1 and CDR2: GTSNPN, SVGIG (reference sequence). J was trimmed by 7 bases and V by 2 bases; bases with no gene match: 2. The CDR3 nucleotides are TGTGCCTGGAGTACAGGGGAGAATTCACCCCTCCACTTT. This sequence encodes CAWSTGENSPLHF.

The chain joins TRBV5-8 to TRBJ1-5; no definite D call. The CDR3 has 11 residues. V lost 7 bases to trimming and J lost 6 bases, with 8 bases between them. CDR1 and CDR2 from the germline V gene are SGHTS and YDEGEE. CDR3 sequence: CASHAGQPQHF. CDR3 bases: TGTGCCAGCCACGCGGGTCAGCCCCAGCATTTT.

This sequence joins TRBV28 and TRBJ1-2; 10 nucleotides line up with TRBD1. The CDR3 length is 15 residues. The V segment lost 1 base and the J segment 4 bases; nucleotides outside the gene matches: 3. Germline CDR1 and CDR2: MDHEN and SYDVKM. The CDR3 sequence is CASSLSRTGGYGYTF. In DNA, the CDR3 is TGTGCCAGCAGTTTATCTAGGACAGGGGGCTATGGCTACACCTTC.

This sequence joins TRBV19 and TRBJ2-2, with TRBD1 matching 7 bases. This CDR3 has 16 amino acids. The germline V gene encodes CDR1 LNHDA and CDR2 SQIVND (reference sequence). V shed 4 bases, J shed 1 base, and the junction held 6 bases outside the gene matches. The CDR3 DNA is TGTGCCAGTAGTAACCGGAGGACAGGGAACACCGGGGAGCTGTTTTTT. Protein sequence: CASSNRRTGNTGELFF.

The chain couples TRBV6-5 to TRBJ2-7; tentative D call: TRBD2 (6 bases). Germline V gene lookup returns CDR1 MNHEY and CDR2 SVGAGI. Trimming removed 9 bases from V and 1 base from J, with 16 bases in between. The CDR3 covers 14 residues. CDR3 protein: CARPSAGGSYEQYF. CDR3 coding DNA: TGTGCCAGACCGTCGGCAGGAGGGTCCTACGAGCAGTACTTC.

The rearrangement links TRBV19 to TRBJ1-1, with no clear D. Trimming cost V 7 bases and J 10 bases, with 25 bases left between them. The CDR3 has 15 residues. Germline V lookup: CDR1 LNHDA, CDR2 SQIVND (reference sequence). CDR3: CASIRFIGSEAGAFF. In nucleotides, the CDR3 is TGTGCCAGTATTCGATTCATCGGTTCGGAGGCCGGAGCTTTCTTT. The full variable domain, with the rest looked up from reference TRBV19 and TRBJ1-1, is DGGITQSPKYLFRKEGQNVTLSCEQNLNHDAMYWYRQDPGQGLRLIYYSQIVNDFQKGDIAEGYSVSREKKESFPLTVTSAQKNPTAFYLCASIRFIGSEAGAFFGQGTRLTVV.

This chain connects TRBV10-3 to TRBJ1-1; TRBD1 matches 8 bases. Germline V lookup: CDR1 ENHRY, CDR2 SYGVKD. Trimming cost V 0 bases and J 7 bases; bases outside gene matches: 7. The CDR3 has 15 residues. The CDR3 sequence: CAISESWQGAFEAFF. The CDR3 bases are TGTGCCATCAGTGAGTCTTGGCAGGGGGCTTTTGAAGCTTTCTTT.

The chain is built from TRBV5-1 and TRBJ1-3, with D uncertain. CDR1 is SGHRS and CDR2 is YFSETQ in the germline V gene. The CDR3 has 15 residues. Trimming shortened V by 4 bases and J by 0 bases, and 11 bases separated the two germline ends. This chain's CDR3 is CASSPMSGSGNTIYF. The CDR3 DNA reads TGCGCCAGCAGCCCCATGAGCGGCTCTGGAAACACCATATATTTT. Looking up the rest from reference TRBV5-1 and TRBJ1-3 gives the full variable domain: KAGVTQTPRYLIKTRGQQVTLSCSPISGHRSVSWYQQTPGQGLQFLFEYFSETQRNKGNFPGRFSGRQFSNSRSEMNVSTLELGDSALYLCASSPMSGSGNTIYFGEGSWLTVV.

V and J are TRBV15 and TRBJ2-3, with 9 nucleotides matching TRBD1. V lost 3 bases and J lost 2; bases outside the gene matches: 3. The CDR3 runs 15 residues. CDR1 is LNHNV and CDR2 is YYDKDF in the germline V gene (reference sequence). CDR3 in DNA: TGTGCCACCAGCAGGGGACAGGGAGACACAGATACGCAGTATTTT. Its translation: CATSRGQGDTDTQYF. Full variable domain (rest looked up from reference TRBV15 and TRBJ2-3): DAMVIQNPRYQVTQFGKPVTLSCSQTLNHNVMYWYQQKSSQAPKLLFHYYDKDFNNEADTPDNFQSRRPNTSFCFLDIRSPGLGDTAMYLCATSRGQGDTDTQYFGPGTRLTVL.

This clone was found once. This chain links TRBV7-3 with TRBJ2-7, with D maybe TRBD2 (6 bases). Looked up from germline, CDR1 is SGHTA and CDR2 is FQGTGA. With 4 bases removed from V and 2 bases from J, the gap between germline ends came to 18 bases. The CDR3 extends over 16 amino acids. The CDR3 region has the DNA TGTGCCAGCAGCTGGGACCGAGGGGCGGGAACCTACGAGCAGTACTTC. Protein sequence: CASSWDRGAGTYEQYF.

The chain links TRBV29-1 to TRBJ1-2; D may be TRBD1 (6 bases). Trimming shortened V by 6 bases and J by 3 bases, and 17 bases separated the two germline ends. This CDR3 region has 14 residues. Per germline, CDR1 SQVTM and CDR2 ANQGSEA. CDR3 nucleotides: TGCAGCGTGAACAGACAGGAATCGGACTATGGCTACACCTTC. Residues: CSVNRQESDYGYTF.

The chain employs TRBV21-1 and TRBJ2-7; the table's TRBD2 call for D was not verified on the DNA. TRBV21-1 is termed a pseudogene. This CDR3 region has 14 residues. The CDR3 loop is CASSKTGGSYEQYF. CDR3 DNA: TGTGCCAGCAGCAAAACGGGTGGCTCCTACGAGCAGTACTTC.

The chain has TRBV7-2 and TRBJ2-6; TRBD1 matches 7 bases. The germline V gene has CDR1 SGHTA and CDR2 FQGNSA. The V gene end was trimmed by 5 bases and the J gene end by 0 bases; junction bases not matched to a gene: 10. The length of the CDR3 is 18 residues. The CDR3 DNA is TGTGCCAGCAGCGCCGGGACAGTCTTCTCCTCTGGGGCCAACGTCCTGACTTTC. Translating it yields CASSAGTVFSSGANVLTF.

The chain employs TRBV20-1 and TRBJ1-1; possibly TRBD1 for D (6 bases). V gave up 5 bases and J gave up 7 bases, with 11 bases separating them. Looked up from germline, CDR1 is DFQATT and CDR2 is SNEGSKA (reference sequence). The CDR3 covers 11 residues. In nucleotides, the CDR3 is TGCAGTGCTCTTCGACAGGTTGAAGCTTTCTTT. Translation gives CSALRQVEAFF.

This chain uses TRBV19 with TRBJ1-5, with 8 bases that match TRBD1. This CDR3 has 17 residues. The junction had 14 bases not matched to a gene; V was cut back by 3 bases and J by 7 bases. Germline lookup yields CDR1 LNHDA and CDR2 SQIVND (reference sequence). The CDR3, as DNA: TGTGCCAGTAGTATGAGGGGAGGGGGGACAGGAAAACAGCCCCAGCATTTT. It encodes CASSMRGGGTGKQPQHF. Supplemented by reference TRBV19 and TRBJ1-5, the full variable domain reads DGGITQSPKYLFRKEGQNVTLSCEQNLNHDAMYWYRQDPGQGLRLIYYSQIVNDFQKGDIAEGYSVSREKKESFPLTVTSAQKNPTAFYLCASSMRGGGTGKQPQHFGDGTRLSIL.

The rearrangement uses TRBV6-5 and TRBJ1-5, with 7 bases identical to TRBD1. V shed 6 bases, J shed 7 bases, and the junction held 12 bases outside the gene matches. The CDR3 consists of 15 residues. Looked up from germline, CDR1 is MNHEY and CDR2 is SVGAGI. The CDR3 loop reads CASSATGNPGQPQHF. CDR3 DNA sequence: TGTGCCAGCAGCGCGACAGGGAACCCGGGACAGCCCCAGCATTTT.

A few counts support this clone. The rearrangement uses TRBV7-8 and TRBJ1-5; a weak D match, TRBD1 (5 bases). The CDR3 is 15 residues long. The germline V and J ends were trimmed by 0 bases and 5 bases, with 11 bases remaining between them. Germline V lookup: CDR1 SGHVS, CDR2 FQNEAQ. Written as DNA, the CDR3 is TGTGCCAGCAGCTTAGCGGGGCGGGGTTATCAGCCCCAGCATTTT. It codes for CASSLAGRGYQPQHF.

The chain combines TRBV7-6 with TRBJ1-6, with TRBD1 matching over 9 bases. The length of the CDR3 is 15 residues. The V segment lost 5 bases and the J segment 9 bases; nucleotides outside the gene matches: 8. Germline assignment: CDR1 SGHVS and CDR2 FNYEAQ. CDR3 nucleotide sequence: TGTGCCAGCAGCCGTACCGGGACAGGGACTTCACCCCTCCACTTT. This sequence encodes CASSRTGTGTSPLHF.